The 12 T cell receptor beta chains given below trace back to one sample, sequenced in a study of Ad26.COV2.S vaccination and SARS-CoV-2 variants. Clones were read by immunoSEQ multiplex PCR, and TCRdb kept only the in-frame ones, dropping some. Counted here are 450,000 to 550,000 clones, roughly 87% occurring once; the ten biggest clones make up approximately 2.5%. Noted treatment: around 19 received Ad26.COV2.S at low or high dose, single or two shots; about five received placebo; per-sample allocation not given. The study sampled participants on day 63 after the first vaccine or placebo injection. Material: peripheral blood, obtained in a trial of Ad26.COV2.S vaccine versus placebo. The origin of the receptors is a person between 18 and 60 years old who received the Ad26.COV2.S COVID-19 vaccine or a placebo.

The V and J genes are TRBV15 and TRBJ1-5; possibly TRBD1 for D (6 bases). The CDR3 sequence is 16 residues long. Germline-derived CDR1 and CDR2 are LNHNV and YYDKDF (reference sequence). Deletions cut 5 bases from V and 1 base from J, with 15 bases between. The CDR3 sequence: CATSLRGARSNQPQHF. The CDR3 DNA follows: TGTGCCACCAGCCTTCGGGGGGCAAGGAGCAATCAGCCCCAGCATTTT.

The chain links TRBV7-6 to TRBJ1-3; D is unclear. CDR1 is SGHVS and CDR2 is FNYEAQ in the germline V gene. This CDR3 is 15 amino acids long. V was clipped by 5 bases and J by 1 base, with 12 bases between them. Here the CDR3 DNA reads TGTGCCAGCAGCCCAGTTAGGGTATCTGGAAACACCATATATTTT. This sequence encodes CASSPVRVSGNTIYF. The variable domain in full, with the rest retrieved from reference TRBV7-6 and TRBJ1-3, is GAGVSQSPRYKVTKRGQDVALRCDPISGHVSLYWYRQALGQGPEFLTYFNYEAQQDKSGLPNDRFSAERPEGSISTLTIQRTEQRDSAMYRCASSPVRVSGNTIYFGEGSWLTVV.

The chain combines TRBV28 with TRBJ1-4, with D perhaps matching TRBD1 (5 bases). This CDR3 is built from 18 residues. The germline gives CDR1 MDHEN, CDR2 SYDVKM. The ends were cut back, 1 base at V and 0 bases at J, with 15 bases in the middle. The CDR3 spells CASSLSSRGFATNEKLFF. The CDR3 DNA reads TGTGCCAGCAGTTTATCTTCTAGGGGATTTGCAACTAATGAAAAACTGTTTTTT.

This clone appeared a few times. The chain is built from TRBV4-1 and TRBJ1-5; 7 nucleotides agree with TRBD1. The CDR3 sequence is 18 residues long. V shed 1 base and J 8 bases; nucleotides not matched to a gene: 17. The V gene's germline CDR1 is MGHRA and CDR2 YSYEKL. The CDR3 DNA follows: TGCGCCAGCAGCCAAGGGGCTTTGAACAGGGGCTTTAGTGAGCCCCAGCATTTT. Translating gives CASSQGALNRGFSEPQHF.

In DNA form, the CDR3 reads TGTGCCAGCAGCTACACAGGGGGGAGAAACACTGAAGCTTTCTTT. Amino acids: CASSYTGGRNTEAFF. The V gene is TRBV5-8, the J gene TRBJ1-1, with 8 bases aligning to TRBD1. V gave up 3 bases and J gave up 2 bases; unmatched junction bases: 6. Per germline, CDR1 SGHTS and CDR2 YDEGEE. The CDR3 spans 15 residues.

The CDR3: CASSLDSGGSGETQYF. CDR3 DNA: TGTGCCAGCAGCTTAGATTCCGGCGGGAGTGGAGAGACCCAGTACTTC. The V and J genes are TRBV7-2 and TRBJ2-5, with 7 bases matching TRBD2. The CDR3 sequence is 16 residues long. V shed 1 base, J shed 4 bases, and the junction held 9 bases outside the gene matches. Germline CDR1 SGHTA, CDR2 FQGNSA.

The chain recombines TRBV29-1 with TRBJ1-2; the D is unclear. Germline CDR1 and CDR2: SQVTM and ANQGSEA. The CDR3 consists of 13 residues. The germline V and J ends were trimmed by 5 bases and 8 bases, with 18 bases remaining between them. The CDR3 loop is CSVSPLMDSGYTF. DNA of the CDR3: TGCAGCGTTTCCCCACTTATGGATTCCGGCTACACCTTC.

This chain links TRBV28 with TRBJ1-5, with D unclear. Germline CDR1 is MDHEN and CDR2 is SYDVKM. The CDR3 is 12 residues long. V shed 11 bases and J shed 7 bases, with 15 bases lying between them. The CDR3 protein is CAGTDGLQPQHF. The CDR3 nucleotides are TGTGCCGGAACGGACGGCCTCCAGCCCCAGCATTTT.

The V and J genes are TRBV7-3 and TRBJ2-5; D is possibly TRBD2 (6 bases). Trimming pared 4 bases from V and 7 bases from J, leaving 13 bases between. CDR1 and CDR2 from the germline V gene are SGHTA and FQGTGA. This CDR3 region has 13 residues. The CDR3 region is CASSYNLGGTQYF. CDR3 nucleotide sequence: TGTGCCAGCAGCTATAATTTGGGGGGGACCCAGTACTTC.

This chain connects TRBV7-2 to TRBJ2-4; no clear D. The germline V and J ends were trimmed by 2 bases and 4 bases, with 12 bases remaining between them. The CDR3 spans 15 residues. Germline CDR1 SGHTA, CDR2 FQGNSA. The CDR3 sequence is CASSLPWTAKNIQYF. The CDR3 DNA is TGTGCCAGCAGCTTACCCTGGACGGCAAAAAACATTCAGTACTTC.

V is TRBV6-2 or TRBV6-3 and J is TRBJ1-2, with 9 bases fitting TRBD1. V lost 6 bases, J lost 5 bases, and 4 bases stayed unmatched. The CDR3 is 13 residues long. Germline CDR1 and CDR2: MNHEY and SVGEGT. The CDR3 DNA is TGTGCCAGCAGCTTGACAGGGGGTTATGGCTACACCTTC. Its translation is CASSLTGGYGYTF.

This sequence joins TRBV10-3 and TRBJ1-3; D unresolved. The CDR3 spans 14 residues. Trimming stripped 2 bases from V and 8 bases from J, with 13 bases between. CDR1 and CDR2 (germline): ENHRY, SYGVKD. The chain's CDR3 is CAISEPQPGDTIYF. DNA of the CDR3: TGTGCCATCAGTGAGCCCCAACCAGGAGACACCATATATTTT.